The rows below give T cell receptor beta chains drawn from one sample of a study of blood T cell repertoires in COVID-19. Clones were read by immunoSEQ multiplex PCR, and TCRdb kept only the in-frame ones, dropping some. The sample lists roughly 250,000 clones; around 90% were seen once. Sequenced input: peripheral blood. The receptors derive from a man in his fifties or sixties who had recovered from COVID-19. CDR3s include the opening cysteine and the closing phenylalanine or tryptophan. A D gene is named only where the DNA matches it firmly. The listing skips clone size in some rows; elsewhere it reads once, few, many or a size class.

CASSSRTTEAFF	TGTGCCAGCAGCTCGCGAACCACTGAAGCTTTCTTT	TRBV9	TRBJ1-1	-	-
CASSAGGTEAFF	TGTGCCAGCAGCGCAGGGGGCACTGAAGCTTTCTTT	TRBV9	TRBJ1-1	TRBD1	-
CATSDSYRGTGELFF	TGTGCCACCAGTGATTCGTACAGGGGGACCGGGGAGCTGTTTTTT	TRBV24-1	TRBJ2-2	TRBD1	-
CASSRFVVGQPKYGYTF	TGTGCCAGCAGTCGTTTTGTGGTTGGACAGCCAAAATATGGCTACACCTTC	TRBV6-6	TRBJ1-2	-	-
CASSWRDSVSYEQYF	TGTGCCAGCAGCTGGCGGGACAGTGTTTCCTACGAGCAGTACTTC	TRBV2	TRBJ2-7	-	-
CASSLGLGTATYEQYF	TGTGCCAGCAGCCTAGGATTAGGGACAGCCACTTACGAGCAGTACTTC	TRBV27	TRBJ2-7	TRBD1	-
CASSGRGAPQETQYF	TGTGCCAGCAGCGGGCGGGGCGCCCCCCAAGAGACCCAGTACTTC	TRBV5-4	TRBJ2-5	-	few
CASSSGLIVSGYTF	TGTGCCAGCAGCTCAGGGCTGATAGTGAGCGGCTACACCTTC	TRBV28	TRBJ1-2	-	once
CASSTRDRGLNEQFF	TGTGCCAGCAGCACCCGGGACAGGGGGTTGAATGAGCAGTTCTTC	TRBV27	TRBJ2-1	TRBD1	-
CASSTTAMNTEAFF	TGCGCCAGCAGCACGACAGCAATGAACACTGAAGCTTTCTTT	TRBV5-1	TRBJ1-1	-	-
CASSASRDTAPLHF	TGTGCCAGCAGCGCCTCGAGGGACACAGCACCCCTCCACTTT	TRBV6-2/TRBV6-3	TRBJ1-6	-	-
CASTSLRTGRRGEVEKLFF	TGTGCCAGCACCTCTCTCCGGACAGGGAGGCGCGGTGAGGTCGAAAAACTGTTTTTT	TRBV27	TRBJ1-4	TRBD1	-
CASSQNGQGGEQYF	TGTGCCAGCAGTCAAAACGGCCAGGGGGGCGAGCAGTACTTC	TRBV27	TRBJ2-7	-	-
CASKPHLSNTGELFF	TGTGCCAGTAAGCCTCACCTATCGAACACCGGGGAGCTGTTTTTT	TRBV19	TRBJ2-2	-	-
CASEEEVF	TGTGCCAGCGAGGAGGAGGTTTTT	TRBV6-6	TRBJ1-1	-	-
CAIRPTSQETQYF	TGTGCCATCAGACCGACTAGCCAAGAGACCCAGTACTTC	TRBV10-3	TRBJ2-5	-	-
CATSDSIPGQTTDTQYF	TGTGCCACCAGTGATTCTATTCCCGGACAGACCACAGATACGCAGTATTTT	TRBV24-1	TRBJ2-3	-	-
CASSYSRFQETQYF	TGTGCCAGCAGTTACTCGAGGTTCCAAGAGACCCAGTACTTC	TRBV6-5	TRBJ2-5	-	-
CASTKDSSRAGGDYNEQFF	TGCGCCAGCACCAAGGACAGTTCACGAGCGGGGGGGGACTACAATGAGCAGTTCTTC	TRBV5-1	TRBJ2-1	TRBD2	-
CASSYRGWGQPQHF	TGTGCCAGCAGTTACCGGGGGTGGGGACAGCCCCAGCATTTT	TRBV6-5	TRBJ1-5	-	once
CASSVAEDRPLVGGYTF	TGTGCCAGCAGCGTAGCCGAAGACAGGCCTCTAGTAGGTGGCTACACCTTC	TRBV5-4	TRBJ1-2	-	-
CASSGGTGVYEQYF	TGTGCCAGCAGCGGGGGGACAGGGGTCTACGAGCAGTACTTC	TRBV5-5	TRBJ2-7	TRBD1	-
CASSGSGRTHEQFF	TGTGCCAGCAGCGGCTCCGGGAGGACACATGAGCAGTTCTTC	TRBV7-3	TRBJ2-1	TRBD2	-
CAWGEGGASNQPQHF	TGTGCCTGGGGGGAGGGTGGGGCGAGCAATCAGCCCCAGCATTTT	TRBV30	TRBJ1-5	-	-
CASSQGLAVGELFF	TGTGCCAGCAGCCAAGGACTAGCGGTAGGGGAGCTGTTTTTT	TRBV4-2	TRBJ2-2	TRBD2	-
CASRLGQGIIRNTIYF	TGTGCCAGCAGACTCGGACAGGGTATTATTCGGAACACCATATATTTT	TRBV11-2	TRBJ1-3	TRBD1	-
CASITGGPGGANVLTF	TGCGCCAGTATTACAGGGGGACCTGGCGGGGCCAACGTCCTGACTTTC	TRBV5-1	TRBJ2-6	TRBD1	-
CASSKAGTGYYEQYF	TGTGCCAGCAGCAAAGCCGGGACAGGCTACTACGAGCAGTACTTC	TRBV7-3	TRBJ2-7	TRBD1	once
CASSLPQGINNSPLHF	TGTGCCAGCAGCCTCCCACAGGGGATAAATAATTCACCCCTCCACTTT	TRBV11-2	TRBJ1-6	TRBD1	-
CASRLKGGTNEKLFF	TGTGCCAGCAGATTAAAGGGAGGCACTAATGAAAAACTGTTTTTT	TRBV7-9	TRBJ1-4	-	-
CASSEVRLRLSGYEQYF	TGTGCCAGCAGTGAAGTAAGACTCAGACTATCTGGCTACGAGCAGTACTTC	TRBV6-1	TRBJ2-7	-	-
CASSPGSSYNEQFF	TGTGCCAGCAGTCCCGGGAGCTCCTACAATGAGCAGTTCTTC	TRBV27	TRBJ2-1	-	-
CASSHYSGALNTEAFF	TGCGCCAGCAGCCACTATTCAGGGGCCCTGAACACTGAAGCTTTCTTT	TRBV4-1	TRBJ1-1	-	-
CASSRPGQGEQQYF	TGTGCCAGCAGCCGGCCGGGACAGGGTGAACAGCAGTACTTC	TRBV7-9	TRBJ2-7	TRBD1	-
CASSYSEQINTGELFF	TGTGCCAGCAGTTACTCGGAACAGATCAACACCGGGGAGCTGTTTTTT	TRBV6-5	TRBJ2-2	-	-
CSASSRGAVYEQYF	TGCAGTGCTAGTTCGCGGGGGGCGGTTTACGAGCAGTACTTC	TRBV20-1	TRBJ2-7	TRBD2	many
CASSLDRVYEQYF	TGTGCCAGCAGCTTAGACAGGGTATACGAGCAGTACTTC	TRBV7-9	TRBJ2-7	-	-
CASSPGTATYEQYF	TGTGCCAGCTCCCCCGGGACAGCAACCTACGAGCAGTACTTC	TRBV18	TRBJ2-7	TRBD1	-
CSVITVSYEQYF	TGCAGCGTTATTACAGTTTCCTACGAGCAGTACTTC	TRBV29-1	TRBJ2-7	-	-
CASSGSSKETQYF	TGTGCCAGCAGCGGGAGCAGCAAAGAGACCCAGTACTTC	TRBV5-4	TRBJ2-5	-	-
CASSEVGGGAGETQYF	TGTGCCAGCAGTGAAGTTGGAGGGGGGGCCGGGGAGACCCAGTACTTC	TRBV25-1	TRBJ2-5	-	-
CATSRDNLAGGQDTQYF	TGTGCCACCAGCAGAGATAACCTAGCGGGGGGGCAAGATACGCAGTATTTT	TRBV15	TRBJ2-3	TRBD2	-
CATKNLGQGTEAFF	TGTGCCACCAAAAATTTAGGACAGGGCACTGAAGCTTTCTTT	TRBV7-2	TRBJ1-1	TRBD1	-
CASSSDAFYGYTF	TGTGCCAGCAGCTCCGATGCGTTCTATGGCTACACCTTC	TRBV7-9	TRBJ1-2	-	-
CASSSQGYEQYF	TGTGCCAGCAGCTCTCAGGGATACGAGCAGTACTTC	TRBV13	TRBJ2-7	-	-
CASSQYPGQGINEQYF	TGTGCCAGCAGCCAATATCCGGGACAGGGCATCAACGAGCAGTACTTC	TRBV3-1/TRBV3-2	TRBJ2-7	TRBD1	-
CASSPSGGAYNEQFF	TGTGCCAGCAGCCCCAGCGGGGGGGCCTACAATGAGCAGTTCTTC	TRBV3-1/TRBV3-2	TRBJ2-1	TRBD2	-
CASRERQGLGYEQYF	TGCGCCAGCAGGGAAAGACAGGGATTAGGATACGAGCAGTACTTC	TRBV23-1	TRBJ2-7	TRBD1	-
CASSLLITGTPGEQYF	TGTGCCAGCAGCCTACTAATAACAGGGACACCGGGCGAGCAGTACTTC	TRBV11-2	TRBJ2-7	-	-
CASSLAGTAGYEQYF	TGCGCCAGCAGCTTGGCCGGGACAGCGGGCTACGAGCAGTACTTC	TRBV5-1	TRBJ2-7	-	-
CASRDRGLSNQPQHF	TGTGCCAGCAGGGACAGGGGATTAAGCAATCAGCCCCAGCATTTT	TRBV6-5	TRBJ1-5	TRBD1	-
CAISEAGSGASYEQYF	TGTGCCATCAGTGAAGCGGGTAGCGGGGCGTCTTACGAGCAGTACTTC	TRBV10-3	TRBJ2-7	TRBD2	-
CAWSRGTGGSEAFF	TGTGCCTGGAGTCGCGGGACAGGTGGTTCTGAAGCTTTCTTT	TRBV30	TRBJ1-1	TRBD1	few
CASSVKQGGAHEQYF	TGTGCCAGCAGCGTGAAACAGGGGGGGGCCCACGAGCAGTACTTC	TRBV7-8	TRBJ2-7	-	-
CASSLRSGGGGDTQYF	TGTGCCAGCAGCTTAAGGAGCGGGGGCGGTGGGGATACGCAGTATTTT	TRBV7-3	TRBJ2-3	TRBD2	-
CASSVGSNGRDRASYEQYF	TGTGCCAGCAGCGTAGGAAGTAACGGGCGGGACAGGGCCTCCTACGAGCAGTACTTC	TRBV9	TRBJ2-7	TRBD1	-
CASSEIEVWGLGNTIYF	TGTGCCAGCAGTGAAATTGAAGTGTGGGGCCTTGGAAACACCATATATTTT	TRBV6-1	TRBJ1-3	-	-
CASSQGWGGGELFF	TGTGCCAGCAGCCAAGGCTGGGGGGGCGGGGAGCTGTTTTTT	TRBV4-2	TRBJ2-2	TRBD2	-
CASNYGSSPGGYGNQPQHF	TGTGCCAGTAATTATGGGTCCAGCCCAGGGGGTTATGGCAATCAGCCCCAGCATTTT	TRBV19	TRBJ1-5	TRBD1	-